This is a list of T cell receptor beta chains from one sample in a study of Graves' ophthalmopathy and Graves' hyperthyroidism. TCRdb itself ran the multiplex PCR reads through MiXCR, one entry per CDR3 protein. The repertoire has about 480,000 distinct CDR3 sequences, approximately 15% of them found once; the top ten carry 9.5% to 10%. Sequenced material: blood. The receptors were gathered from a woman in her thirties with Graves' ophthalmopathy. The CDR3 runs from the conserved cysteine through the conserved F or W. D genes are given only for firm matches. Clone size, where shown, is once, few, many, or a class for clones that have expanded.

>TRBJ1-5|TRBV3-1|few|.
CASSQDMNQPQHF
TGTGCCAGCAGCCAAGATATGAATCAGCCCCAGCATTTT
>TRBJ2-7|TRBV7-2|many|.
CASSLPGHQDEQYF
TGTGCCAGCAGCTTACCAGGCCACCAGGACGAGCAGTACTTC
>TRBJ2-7|TRBV20-1|many|TRBD2
CSARDPGGGTLGEQYF
TGCAGTGCTAGAGATCCTGGCGGGGGGACCCTTGGCGAGCAGTACTTC
>TRBJ2-2|TRBV28|many|.
CASSTPTGFWTGELFF
TGTGCCAGCAGCACCCCCACAGGGTTTTGGACCGGGGAGCTGTTTTTT
>TRBJ1-2|TRBV3-1|many|TRBD1
CASSLQGAPTGYTF
TGTGCCAGCAGCCTCCAGGGGGCCCCGACTGGCTACACCTTC
>TRBJ1-1|TRBV12-3/TRBV12-4|many|TRBD1
CASRRQGVVTEAFF
TGTGCCAGCAGAAGGCAGGGGGTTGTCACTGAAGCTTTCTTT
>TRBJ1-2|TRBV29-1|many|.
CSVVSGKNYGYTF
TGCAGCGTTGTTTCAGGGAAAAACTATGGCTACACCTTC
>TRBJ2-7|TRBV3-1|once|.
CASSPRQEQYF
TGTGCCAGCAGCCCGCGACAGGAGCAGTACTTC
>TRBJ2-2|TRBV6-1|many|.
CASRVFGESTGELFF
TGTGCCAGCAGGGTTTTCGGGGAGAGCACCGGGGAGCTGTTTTTT
>TRBJ2-5|TRBV6-1|many|.
CASSDPGAEGTQYF
TGTGCCAGCAGCGATCCGGGGGCGGAGGGGACCCAGTACTTC
>TRBJ2-7|TRBV20-1|many|.
CSAWIGVSYEQYF
TGCAGTGCTTGGATAGGGGTTTCCTACGAGCAGTACTTC
>TRBJ2-3|TRBV6-5|many|TRBD2
CASSFGRGSTDTQYF
TGTGCCAGCAGTTTCGGGCGGGGGAGCACAGATACGCAGTATTTT
>TRBJ2-7|TRBV29-1|many|.
CSVRGGGKGYEQYF
TGCAGCGTGCGAGGAGGAGGGAAGGGGTACGAGCAGTACTTC
>TRBJ1-6|TRBV6-5|many|.
CASSYGGYNSPLHF
TGTGCCAGCAGTTACGGCGGCTATAATTCACCCCTCCACTTT
>TRBJ2-7|TRBV6-5|many|.
CASSYDYAYEQYF
TGTGCCAGCAGTTATGACTACGCCTACGAGCAGTACTTC
>TRBJ1-2|TRBV30|few|.
CAWRSMGGYGYTF
TGTGCCTGGAGGAGCATGGGGGGCTATGGCTACACCTTC
>TRBJ2-5|TRBV4-1|.|.
CASSHGAGDETQYF
TGCGCCAGCAGCCATGGAGCGGGTGATGAGACCCAGTACTTC
>TRBJ1-1|TRBV12-3/TRBV12-4|many|.
CASSTGWEAFF
TGTGCCAGCAGCACTGGTTGGGAAGCTTTCTTT
>TRBJ1-1|TRBV12-3/TRBV12-4|.|.
CASSLVRPLNTEAFF
TGTGCCAGCAGTTTGGTGAGACCCTTGAACACTGAAGCTTTCTTT
>TRBJ2-7|TRBV6-1|many|.
CASSEEATEDEQYF
TGTGCCAGCAGTGAGGAGGCCACAGAGGACGAGCAGTACTTC
>TRBJ1-5|TRBV6-1|many|.
CASSEAMGGATQPQHF
TGTGCCAGCAGTGAAGCGATGGGGGGTGCCACTCAGCCCCAGCATTTT
>TRBJ1-1|TRBV6-1|.|.
CASSPVRGVNTEAFF
TGTGCCAGCAGCCCAGTGCGAGGGGTGAACACTGAAGCTTTCTTT
>TRBJ1-5|TRBV6-7|.|.
CASDEGGQPQHF
TGTGCCAGCGATGAGGGCGGGCAGCCCCAGCATTTT
>TRBJ1-2|TRBV11-2|many|TRBD1
CASSWGDSALFYGYTF
TGTGCCAGCAGCTGGGGGGACAGCGCGCTTTTCTATGGCTACACCTTC
>TRBJ1-5|TRBV12-3/TRBV12-4|many|.
CASSLSSGDYSNQPQHF
TGTGCCAGCAGCCTTTCTTCAGGGGACTATAGCAATCAGCCCCAGCATTTT
>TRBJ2-5|TRBV29-1|many|.
CSVALTVQETQYF
TGCAGCGTTGCCCTCACAGTCCAAGAGACCCAGTACTTC
>TRBJ1-5|TRBV12-3/TRBV12-4|many|TRBD1
CGSSLGPTGGNQPQHF
TGTGGCAGCAGTTTAGGCCCTACAGGGGGCAATCAGCCCCAGCATTTT
>TRBJ1-5|TRBV4-1|.|.
CASSQIYSNQPQHF
TGCGCCAGCAGCCAGATATACAGCAATCAGCCCCAGCATTTT
>TRBJ2-5|TRBV7-2|many|TRBD2
CASSLWTRAEETQYF
TGTGCCAGCAGCTTATGGACTAGAGCCGAAGAGACCCAGTACTTC
>TRBJ1-1|TRBV12-3/TRBV12-4|many|.
CASSSHLGAEAFF
TGTGCCAGCAGTTCCCACCTAGGGGCTGAAGCTTTCTTT
>TRBJ2-7|TRBV6-1|many|.
CASRDRSFYEQYF
TGTGCCAGCAGGGACAGAAGCTTTTACGAGCAGTACTTC
>TRBJ2-2|TRBV5-1|few|TRBD1
CASSGGIYRGDTGELFF
TGCGCCAGCAGCGGGGGTATTTACAGGGGAGACACCGGGGAGCTGTTTTTT
>TRBJ2-2|TRBV12-3/TRBV12-4|.|TRBD2
CASSSRLAEVPGELFF
TGTGCCAGCAGTTCTAGACTAGCGGAGGTCCCCGGGGAGCTGTTTTTT
>TRBJ2-5|TRBV11-2|.|TRBD1
CASSLTGAQYF
TGTGCCAGCAGCCTAACAGGGGCCCAGTACTTC
>TRBJ2-5|TRBV12-5|many|.
CASGLPMTQGETQYF
TGTGCTAGTGGTTTGCCTATGACCCAGGGGGAGACCCAGTACTTC
>TRBJ1-1|TRBV6-2/TRBV6-3|many|.
CASTLGGEAFF
TGTGCCAGCACCCTGGGTGGTGAAGCTTTCTTT
>TRBJ1-1|TRBV4-1|.|.
CASSQDPEGGRFTEAFF
TGCGCCAGCAGCCAAGATCCAGAAGGGGGTAGATTTACTGAAGCTTTCTTT
>TRBJ2-7|TRBV5-1|few|TRBD1
CASSRDRALRSYEQYF
TGCGCCAGCAGCCGGGACAGGGCCTTGAGATCCTACGAGCAGTACTTC
>TRBJ2-7|TRBV20-1|many|TRBD1
CSARDGDRGGYEQYF
TGCAGTGCTAGAGATGGGGACAGGGGAGGCTACGAGCAGTACTTC
>TRBJ1-6|TRBV20-1|many|TRBD1
CSARELGQGAAPYNSPLHF
TGCAGTGCTAGGGAGTTGGGACAGGGGGCGGCCCCCTATAATTCACCCCTCCACTTT